This T cell receptor beta chain is drawn from a study of PD-L1 blockade in urothelial cancer. Time point: pretreatment peripheral blood. The data were produced by immunoSEQ multiplex PCR, yet TCRdb's version contains in-frame clones alone and is incomplete. The data show around 70,000 clones, almost 90% seen once. Germline values: CDR1 SGHTA, CDR2 FQGNSA. CDR3 size: 15 residues. V trimming: 4 bases; J trimming: 4 bases; junction bases outside the gene matches: 7. Only one count was recorded for this clone. This clonotype was sampled from a man in his sixties or seventies with urothelial cancer. The sequencing here drew on PBMCs, taken around atezolizumab (anti-PD-L1) treatment. The chain joins TRBV7-2 to TRBJ1-2, with 9 bases identical to TRBD1. The CDR3 bases are TGTGCCAGCAGCTATAGGACAGGGGACCTCTATGGCTACACCTTC. This encodes CASSYRTGDLYGYTF. The complete variable domain, with remaining parts taken from reference TRBV7-2 and TRBJ1-2, reads GAGVSQSPSNKVTEKGKDVELRCDPISGHTALYWYRQSLGQGLEFLIYFQGNSAPDKSGLPSDRFSAERTGGSVSTLTIQRTQQEDSAVYLCASSYRTGDLYGYTFGSGTRLTVV.